Each of the 20 T cell receptor beta chains below was sequenced from the same sample in a study of response to subunit inactivated influenza vaccine. MiXCR, applied by TCRdb to the RT-PCR reads, yields one record per CDR3 protein. The sample holds about 480,000 distinct CDR3 sequences, approximately 11% seen once. The starting material was PBMCs from blood, obtained roughly 47 days after vaccination. All receptors derive from a man aged 50 to 60 who received an inactivated influenza vaccine.

This clonotype has at least ten counts. The J gene is TRBJ1-1, the V gene TRBV6-1; possible D gene TRBD1, 5 bases. CDR3 length equals 15 residues. V lost 5 bases, J lost 0 bases, and 13 bases lay in between. The germline CDR1 and CDR2 sequences are MNHNS and SASEGT. DNA of the CDR3: TGTGCCAGCAGTATCGGAGGGACCGTGAACACTGAAGCTTTCTTT. Translation: CASSIGGTVNTEAFF.

The table lists this clonotype with many counts. The rearrangement links TRBV5-1 to TRBJ2-1, with a possible D match to TRBD2 (6 bases). This CDR3 has 13 amino acids. Germline values: CDR1 SGHRS, CDR2 YFSETQ. Trimming shortened V by 4 bases and J by 9 bases, and 14 bases separated the two germline ends. The CDR3 nucleotides read TGCGCCAGCAGCACCTTCGGGGGAGGTGAGCAGTTCTTC. It specifies CASSTFGGGEQFF.

The gene calls are TRBV3-1 and TRBJ2-7, with 7 bases identical to TRBD1. Germline trimming cut 3 bases from V and 3 bases from J; bases unmatched to any gene: 8. Germline V gene data show CDR1 as LGHDT and CDR2 as YNNKEL (reference sequence). This CDR3 has 15 residues. CDR3 nucleotides: TGTGCCAGCAGCCAGCAGACAGGGATTTTCTACGAGCAGTACTTC. This sequence encodes CASSQQTGIFYEQYF.

At least ten counts were recorded for this clonotype. The chain combines TRBV6-5 with TRBJ2-2; 9 bases line up with TRBD1. Germline trimming cut 3 bases from V and 1 base from J; bases unmatched to any gene: 9. The CDR3 extends over 18 amino acids. In germline, CDR1 is MNHEY, CDR2 SVGAGI. CDR3 protein: CASSYRTGDLLNTGELFF. The CDR3 DNA reads TGTGCCAGCAGTTATCGGACAGGGGACCTTCTGAACACCGGGGAGCTGTTTTTT.

This clonotype has at least ten counts. V gene TRBV5-1 combines with J gene TRBJ2-7; 10 bases line up with TRBD2. The V gene end was trimmed by 1 base and the J gene end by 6 bases; junction bases not matched to a gene: 7. This CDR3 region has 15 residues. The germline gives CDR1 SGHRS, CDR2 YFSETQ. CDR3 region: CASSLLASGSPEQYF. The CDR3 nucleotides are TGCGCCAGCAGCTTGTTGGCTAGCGGGAGCCCCGAGCAGTACTTC.

The chain is built from TRBV3-1 and TRBJ2-1, with 10 bases identical to TRBD2. V dropped 4 bases and J dropped 9; count of bases not matched to a gene: 15. The CDR3 totals 17 residues. Germline CDR1 is LGHDT and CDR2 is YNNKEL (reference sequence). The CDR3 DNA is TGTGCCAGCAGCCCCTGGCCGGGAACTAGCGGGAAGACTGAGCAGTTCTTC. This sequence encodes CASSPWPGTSGKTEQFF.

This clonotype has just a few counts. The chain links TRBV7-2 to TRBJ1-1; no reliable D call. This CDR3 is 14 amino acids long. Germline assignment: CDR1 SGHTA and CDR2 FQGNSA. Trimming removed 0 bases from V and 2 bases from J, with 7 bases in between. The CDR3 nucleotides read TGTGCCAGCAGCTTAGCGGCGGGAAACACTGAAGCTTTCTTT. Encoded protein: CASSLAAGNTEAFF.

The gene calls are TRBV12-3 or TRBV12-4 and TRBJ1-1; 7 bases are shared with TRBD1. CDR3 length equals 12 residues. The trim removed 3 bases at V and 7 bases at J, leaving 2 bases unmatched. CDR3 nucleotides: TGTGCCAGCAGTTTCTCAGGGGGTGAAGCTTTCTTT. It specifies CASSFSGGEAFF.

In its sample, this clonotype was seen many times. The V gene is TRBV5-1, the J gene TRBJ2-2; 7 positions agree with TRBD2. The J segment lost 7 bases and the V segment lost 5 bases, leaving 5 bases of the junction unmatched. Germline V lookup: CDR1 SGHRS, CDR2 YFSETQ. The CDR3 loop spans 13 amino acids. The CDR3, as DNA: TGCGCCAGCAGGGAGCGGGACGGCGGGGAGCTGTTTTTT. It specifies CASRERDGGELFF.

This clonotype was found many times. This chain uses TRBV4-3 with TRBJ2-1; D uncertain. The V gene's germline CDR1 is LGHNA and CDR2 YSLEER. The V gene lost 0 bases and the J gene lost 4 bases, with 4 bases spanning the gap. The CDR3 has 13 amino acids. The CDR3 here is CASSQEAYNEQFF. In DNA form, the CDR3 reads TGCGCCAGCAGCCAAGAGGCTTACAATGAGCAGTTCTTC.

Many counts were recorded for this clonotype. CDR3 sequence (DNA): TGCAGTGCTAGAGATGGCAGGGCCTATAATTCACCCCTCCACTTT. This gives the protein CSARDGRAYNSPLHF. The J gene is TRBJ1-6, the V gene TRBV20-1; TRBD1 might be the D (5 bases). The V gene's germline CDR1 is DFQATT and CDR2 SNEGSKA (reference sequence). The V end was cut by 0 bases, the J end by 2 bases, with 8 bases between. This CDR3 comprises 15 residues.

This clonotype was seen many times. V and J are TRBV12-3 or TRBV12-4 and TRBJ2-2; D is possibly TRBD2 (7 bases). This CDR3 comprises 16 residues. Trimming pared 1 base from V and 6 bases from J, leaving 15 bases between. The CDR3 DNA is TGTGCCAGCAGTTTAGGGGGGGGCGTATCTGCCGGGGAGCTGTTTTTT. It codes for CASSLGGGVSAGELFF.

V is TRBV5-1 and J is TRBJ2-5, with 15 bases lining up with TRBD2. Germline loops: CDR1 SGHRS, CDR2 YFSETQ. Trimming took 3 bases from V and 4 from J; bases not matched to a gene: 1. The CDR3 contains 15 residues. The CDR3: CASSSGLAGGETQYF. The CDR3 nucleotides are TGCGCCAGCAGCTCGGGACTAGCGGGGGGAGAGACCCAGTACTTC.

This clonotype has just a few counts. The V and J genes are TRBV7-9 and TRBJ2-3; 7 nucleotides align to TRBD2. The CDR3 has 15 residues. With 5 bases clipped from V and 0 bases from J, the junction kept 5 bases outside the gene matches. The germline V gene has CDR1 SEHNR and CDR2 FQNEAQ (reference sequence). The CDR3 DNA is TGTGCCAGCAGCGAAAGCGGGGCGAGCACAGATACGCAGTATTTT. As protein: CASSESGASTDTQYF.

This clonotype was counted a few times. This chain uses TRBV6-2 or TRBV6-3 with TRBJ2-6; D gene uncertain. CDR3 length: 15 amino acids. V lost 8 bases and J 0 bases, leaving 11 bases between the germline ends. In germline, CDR1 is MNHEY, CDR2 SVGEGT. The CDR3 loop reads CASGRARSGANVLTF. The DNA for the CDR3 is TGTGCCAGCGGTAGGGCGCGCTCTGGGGCCAACGTCCTGACTTTC.

This clonotype was detected ten times or more. The chain combines TRBV7-2 with TRBJ2-7, with 8 positions matching TRBD2. The CDR3 runs to 13 residues. Looked up from germline, CDR1 is SGHTA and CDR2 is FQGNSA. The ends lost 10 bases at V and 2 bases at J; junction bases unmatched: 7. CDR3 loop: CATRLAGTYEQYF. As DNA, the CDR3 is TGTGCCACTCGATTAGCGGGAACCTACGAGCAGTACTTC.

This clonotype occurred a few times. The J gene is TRBJ2-7, the V gene TRBV12-3 or TRBV12-4, with 9 bases fitting TRBD1. J gave up 6 bases and V 5 bases, and 14 bases lay outside the gene matches. The CDR3 loop spans 16 amino acids. The CDR3 protein is CASSPLAGTGISEQYF. CDR3 coding DNA: TGTGCCAGCAGTCCCTTGGCCGGGACAGGGATTTCCGAGCAGTACTTC.

This clonotype was observed at least ten times. At one end the junction does not follow the germline gene, possibly because of a read error. V is TRBV18 and J is TRBJ2-5; the D gene is possibly TRBD2 (6 bases). This CDR3 is 13 amino acids long. CDR1 is KGHSH, CDR2 LQKENI, per germline. CDR3 loop: CASSPTAGETQYF. The CDR3 DNA reads as TGCGCCAGCAGTCCTACAGCGGGAGAGACCCAGTACTTC.

The chain is built from TRBV5-1 and TRBJ2-7; D possibly corresponds to TRBD1 (7 bases). The CDR3 runs 16 residues. V was shortened by 0 bases and J by 5 bases, with 18 bases between the two germline ends. Germline assignment: CDR1 SGHRS and CDR2 YFSETQ. The CDR3 loop reads CASSLAGGRGHNEQYF. CDR3 coding DNA: TGCGCCAGCAGCTTGGCCGGGGGAAGGGGGCACAACGAGCAGTACTTC.

This clonotype was detected a few times. The genes are TRBV3-1 and TRBJ1-1, with TRBD1 as a possible D gene (6 bases). CDR1 is LGHDT and CDR2 is YNNKEL in the germline V gene (reference sequence). This CDR3 region has 13 residues. Trimming removed 1 base at V and 8 bases at J, with 11 bases between. This CDR3 reads CASSQVGTREAFF. CDR3 nucleotides: TGTGCCAGCAGCCAAGTTGGGACAAGAGAAGCTTTCTTT.